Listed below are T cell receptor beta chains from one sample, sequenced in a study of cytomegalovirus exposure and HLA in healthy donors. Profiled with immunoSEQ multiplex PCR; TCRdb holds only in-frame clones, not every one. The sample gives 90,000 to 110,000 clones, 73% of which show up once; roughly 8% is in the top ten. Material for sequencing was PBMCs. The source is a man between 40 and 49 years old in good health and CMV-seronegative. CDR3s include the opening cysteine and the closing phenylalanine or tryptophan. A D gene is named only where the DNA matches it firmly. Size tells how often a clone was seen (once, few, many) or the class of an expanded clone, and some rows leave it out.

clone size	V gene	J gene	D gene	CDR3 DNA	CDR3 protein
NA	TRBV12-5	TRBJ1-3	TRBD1	TGTGCTAGTGGTTTGGGAGGGGGCGCGAACACCATATATTTT	CASGLGGGANTIYF
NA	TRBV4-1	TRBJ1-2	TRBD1	TGCGCCAGCAGCCAAGACGGGGACAGGGTTGAATATGGCTACACCTTC	CASSQDGDRVEYGYTF
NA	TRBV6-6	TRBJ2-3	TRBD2	TGTGCCAGCAGCCTCGAAGCGGGGCGGACAGATACGCAGTATTTT	CASSLEAGRTDTQYF
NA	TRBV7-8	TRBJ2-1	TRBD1	TGTGCCAGCAGCTTACATGACAGGGGCGTCAATGAGCAGTTCTTC	CASSLHDRGVNEQFF
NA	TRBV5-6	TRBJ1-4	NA	TGTGCCAGCAGCTTCGGCCTAGGGGGTGAAAAACTGTTTTTT	CASSFGLGGEKLFF
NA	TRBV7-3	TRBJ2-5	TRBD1	TGTGCCAGCAGCGCTGGACAGGGAGAGACCCAGTACTTC	CASSAGQGETQYF
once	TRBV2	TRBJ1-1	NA	TGTGCCAGCAGGTTCTACGAAGCTTTCTTT	CASRFYEAFF
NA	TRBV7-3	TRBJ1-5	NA	TGTGCCAGCAGCTTAGAGGGGGGGGGAGGGGACAGCAATCAGCCCCAGCATTTT	CASSLEGGGGDSNQPQHF
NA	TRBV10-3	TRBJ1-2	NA	TGTGCCATCAGACGCAGGGAGGGAGACTATGGCTACACCTTC	CAIRRREGDYGYTF
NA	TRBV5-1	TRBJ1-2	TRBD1	TGCGCCAGCAGCTTACAGGGGGATGGCTACACCTTC	CASSLQGDGYTF
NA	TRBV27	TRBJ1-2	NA	TGTGCCAGAAGTCCTACAGGGCACGGCGCCCGTGAGGTTAACTATGGCTACACCTTC	CARSPTGHGAREVNYGYTF
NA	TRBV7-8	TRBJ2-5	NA	TGTGCCAGCAGCTTAGTTATGTCTGGCGGCCAAGAGACCCAGTACTTC	CASSLVMSGGQETQYF
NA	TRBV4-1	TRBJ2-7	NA	TGCGCCAGCAGCCACCCTAGGGGGGGATCCTACGAGCAGTACTTC	CASSHPRGGSYEQYF
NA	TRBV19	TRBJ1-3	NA	TGTGCCAGTATGGATCGGACAGTCTCTGGAAACACCATATATTTT	CASMDRTVSGNTIYF
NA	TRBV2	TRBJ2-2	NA	TGCGCCAGCAACCCAGACAGGTCTACCGGGGAGCTGTTTTTT	CASNPDRSTGELFF
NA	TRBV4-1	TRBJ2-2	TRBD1	TGCGCCAGCAGGCAAACTCCGGGACAGGGACCCGGGGAGCTGTTTTTT	CASRQTPGQGPGELFF
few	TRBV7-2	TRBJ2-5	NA	TGTGCCAGCAGCTTAGTGGCCGTGGAGACCCAGTACTTC	CASSLVAVETQYF
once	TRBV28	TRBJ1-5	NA	TGTGCCAGCACCGAAAGGAGGTTGGGGCCCCAGCATTTT	CASTERRLGPQHF
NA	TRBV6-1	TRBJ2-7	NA	TGTGCCACCATCGAGGCCGGGGAACCCTACGAGCAGTACTTC	CATIEAGEPYEQYF
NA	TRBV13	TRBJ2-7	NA	TGTGCCAGCAGCTTAGGCCTCGGGGCCTACGAGCAGTACTTC	CASSLGLGAYEQYF
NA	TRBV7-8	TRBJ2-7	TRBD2	TGTGCCAGCAGCTCCCGTGAGACTAGCCGCGAGCAGTACTTC	CASSSRETSREQYF
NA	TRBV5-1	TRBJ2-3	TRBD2	TGCGCCAGCAGCTTCAGCGGGGAAGTGACAGATACGCAGTATTTT	CASSFSGEVTDTQYF
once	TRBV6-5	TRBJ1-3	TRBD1	TGTGCCAGCAGCCGGGACAGCGCCTCTGGAAACACCATATATTTT	CASSRDSASGNTIYF
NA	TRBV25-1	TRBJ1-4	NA	TGTGCCAGCAGTGCGCCACCAGGGCGGACTAATGAAAAACTGTTTTTT	CASSAPPGRTNEKLFF
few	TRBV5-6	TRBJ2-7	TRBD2	TGTGCCAGCAGCCCCCCCGGGACTATTCCTTACGAGCAGTACTTC	CASSPPGTIPYEQYF
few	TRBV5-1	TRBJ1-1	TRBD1	TGCGCCCGCAGCCCGGGACAGGGGGCCAGAGGGACTGAAGCTTTCTTT	CARSPGQGARGTEAFF
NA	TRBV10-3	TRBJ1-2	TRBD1	TGTGCCATCAGCACCGGCGGGACAGTGAACTATGGCTACACCTTC	CAISTGGTVNYGYTF
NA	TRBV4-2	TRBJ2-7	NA	TGTGCCAGCAGCCTCAGCCCTGGGCTAGCGAATACCTACGAGCAGTACTTC	CASSLSPGLANTYEQYF
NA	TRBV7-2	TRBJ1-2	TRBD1	TGTGCCAGCAGCACCTGGACAGGGAGGGAGGAGGGCTACACCTTC	CASSTWTGREEGYTF
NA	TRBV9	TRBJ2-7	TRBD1	TGTGCCAGCAGCGTAGGGAGACAGGGACACTACGAGCAGTACTTC	CASSVGRQGHYEQYF
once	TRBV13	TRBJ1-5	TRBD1	TGTGCCAGCAGCACCTCGGGACAGACCTTCCAGCATTTT	CASSTSGQTFQHF
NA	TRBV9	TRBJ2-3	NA	TGTGCCAGCAGCGTGGGAGCCTCTAGCACAGATACGCAGTATTTT	CASSVGASSTDTQYF
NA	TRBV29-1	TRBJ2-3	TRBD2	TGCAGCGTTGAGTTCCCGCGGGGGGATATAGATACGCAGTATTTT	CSVEFPRGDIDTQYF
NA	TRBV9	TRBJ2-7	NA	TGTGCCAGCAGCCTTTACCCCCAGGGATCCTACGAGCAGTACTTC	CASSLYPQGSYEQYF
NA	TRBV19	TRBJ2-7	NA	TGTGCCAGTAGTATGGGTACAGGGTCCGAGCAGTACTTC	CASSMGTGSEQYF
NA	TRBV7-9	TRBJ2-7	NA	TGTGCCAGCAGCCCCTTTACAGGGTCCCAAAACTTC	CASSPFTGSQNF
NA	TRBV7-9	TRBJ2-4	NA	TGTGCCAGCAGCCCAGCGGACTTC	CASSPADF
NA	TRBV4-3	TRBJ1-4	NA	TGCGCCAGCAGCCAAGTAGGGGTCCTTAATGAAAAACTGTTTTTT	CASSQVGVLNEKLFF
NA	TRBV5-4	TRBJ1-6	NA	TGTGCCAGCAGCTTGGCTAGGGGCGAGTCACCCCTCCACTTT	CASSLARGESPLHF
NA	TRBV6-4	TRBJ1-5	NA	TGTGCCAGCAGTGACTCGATTGCGGGGGAAAATAGCAATCAGCCCCAGCATTTT	CASSDSIAGENSNQPQHF
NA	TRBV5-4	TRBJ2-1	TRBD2	TGTGCCAGCAGCTCCCCTAGCGGGGGGGCCAATGAGCAGTTCTTC	CASSSPSGGANEQFF
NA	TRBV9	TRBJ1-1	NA	TGTGCCAGCAGCCAGGGCCCTTCCCTCACTGAAGCTTTCTTT	CASSQGPSLTEAFF
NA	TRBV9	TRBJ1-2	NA	TGTGCCAGCAGCCCGCGACTCGCGACGGAATTGCTCTTTAACTATGGCTACACCTTC	CASSPRLATELLFNYGYTF
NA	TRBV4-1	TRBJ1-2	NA	TGCGCCAGCAGCCAACGGACTGAGTATGGCTACACCTTC	CASSQRTEYGYTF
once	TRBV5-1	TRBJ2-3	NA	TGCGCCAGCAGCTTGGTTCTCGCGGGGGCTGCGGATACGCAGTATTTT	CASSLVLAGAADTQYF
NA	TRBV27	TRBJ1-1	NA	TGTGCCAGCAGTTTAGACGGCGCGGGACCTGAAGCTTTCTTT	CASSLDGAGPEAFF
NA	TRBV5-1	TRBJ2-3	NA	TGCGCCAGCAGCTTGGTGGCGGGGGCCCTTTTTGATACGCAGTATTTT	CASSLVAGALFDTQYF
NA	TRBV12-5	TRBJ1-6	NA	TGTGCTAGTGGTTTTGACGGAGGTTCACCCCTCCACTTT	CASGFDGGSPLHF
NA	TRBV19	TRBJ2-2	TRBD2	TGTGCCAGTAGTATACTAGCGGGGGGCTTCGCCGGGGAGCTGTTTTTT	CASSILAGGFAGELFF
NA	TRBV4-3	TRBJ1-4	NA	TGCGCCAGCAGCCAGCCTGGGAGTGAAAAACTGTTTTTT	CASSQPGSEKLFF
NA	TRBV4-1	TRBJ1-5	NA	TGCGCCAGCAGCCTTGAGGTATATCAGCCCCAGCATTTT	CASSLEVYQPQHF
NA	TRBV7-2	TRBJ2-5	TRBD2	TGTGCCAGCAGCTTAGCCACTAGCGGGGGCCAAGAGACCCAGTACTTC	CASSLATSGGQETQYF
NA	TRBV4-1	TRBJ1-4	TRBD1	TGCGCCAGCAGTTTGGGGACAGGAGAAAAACTGTTTTTT	CASSLGTGEKLFF
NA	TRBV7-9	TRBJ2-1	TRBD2	TGTGCCAGCAGCTTAGGGGCGGGGGGCCCCGAGACCTACAATGAGCAGTTCTTC	CASSLGAGGPETYNEQFF
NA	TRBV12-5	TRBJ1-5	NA	TGTGCTAGTGGAAGTACGGGAAGTAGCAATCAGCCCCAGCATTTT	CASGSTGSSNQPQHF
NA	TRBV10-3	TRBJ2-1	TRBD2	TGTGCCATCAGTGAGAGGTCTAGCGGGGACCCACGGAGCTCCTACAATGAGCAGTTCTTC	CAISERSSGDPRSSYNEQFF
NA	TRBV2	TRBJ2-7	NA	TGTGCCAGCAGTCCAGATTCCGAGCAGTACTTC	CASSPDSEQYF